These T cell receptor beta chains were read from a single sample in a study of post-analysis software for immune sequencing data. TCRdb re-derived calls from the PCR reads in MiXCR, one entry per CDR3 protein. The sample consists of roughly 700,000 distinct CDR3 sequences, roughly 27% of them appearing once. The sample taken for sequencing was blood. The source is a girl aged 5 to 17 with multiple sclerosis. The CDR3 runs from the conserved cysteine through the conserved F or W. The D gene is left open where the match is weak. Not all rows give a size; the values are once, few, many and, for expanded clones, a class.

v_gene: TRBV27; j_gene: TRBJ2-5; len: 18; d_gene: TRBD2; abundance: NA; CDR3aa: CASSLWGRTSGRAGEQYF; CDR3nt: TGTGCCAGCAGTTTGTGGGGGCGAACTAGCGGGAGGGCCGGAGAGCAGTACTTC
v_gene: TRBV4-1; j_gene: TRBJ2-5; len: 13; d_gene: NA; abundance: NA; CDR3aa: CASSQIIRETQYF; CDR3nt: TGCGCCAGCAGCCAAATAATTCGCGAGACCCAGTACTTC
v_gene: TRBV29-1; j_gene: TRBJ2-7; len: 12; d_gene: NA; abundance: NA; CDR3aa: CSPRGCSYGQYF; CDR3nt: TGCAGTCCTAGGGGATGCTCCTACGGGCAGTACTTC
v_gene: TRBV5-1; j_gene: TRBJ2-4; len: 16; d_gene: NA; abundance: NA; CDR3aa: CASSFPTGRGQDIQYF; CDR3nt: TGCGCCAGCAGCTTCCCGACAGGTCGGGGCCAGGACATTCAGTACTTC
v_gene: TRBV20-1; j_gene: TRBJ1-4; len: 12; d_gene: NA; abundance: few; CDR3aa: CSARHLGEKLFF; CDR3nt: TGCAGTGCTAGACACCTGGGAGAAAAACTGTTTTTT
v_gene: TRBV5-1; j_gene: TRBJ1-1; len: 18; d_gene: TRBD1; abundance: NA; CDR3aa: CASSPRVDRGRLSAEAFF; CDR3nt: TGCGCCAGCAGCCCTCGGGTGGACAGGGGGCGGTTGTCCGCTGAAGCTTTCTTT
v_gene: TRBV7-2; j_gene: TRBJ2-1; len: 15; d_gene: TRBD1; abundance: few; CDR3aa: CASSLLVQGAGEQFF; CDR3nt: TGTGCCAGCAGCCTCCTTGTACAGGGGGCGGGAGAGCAGTTCTTC
v_gene: TRBV10-3; j_gene: TRBJ2-7; len: 15; d_gene: TRBD2; abundance: few; CDR3aa: CAISESGTKAYEQYF; CDR3nt: TGTGCCATCAGTGAGTCCGGGACTAAAGCCTACGAGCAGTACTTC
v_gene: TRBV6-5; j_gene: TRBJ2-7; len: 14; d_gene: TRBD2; abundance: many; CDR3aa: CASSLGLASYEQYF; CDR3nt: TGTGCCAGCAGTTTGGGACTAGCCTCCTACGAGCAGTACTTC
v_gene: TRBV4-1; j_gene: TRBJ1-6; len: 17; d_gene: NA; abundance: few; CDR3aa: CASSQEMRGSYNSPLHF; CDR3nt: TGCGCCAGCAGCCAAGAAATGCGGGGCTCCTATAATTCACCCCTCCACTTT
v_gene: TRBV7-2; j_gene: TRBJ1-2; len: 16; d_gene: NA; abundance: NA; CDR3aa: CASSRMGQGGNYGYTF; CDR3nt: TGTGCCAGCAGCCGCATGGGGCAGGGAGGAAACTATGGCTACACCTTC
v_gene: TRBV27; j_gene: TRBJ1-2; len: 18; d_gene: TRBD1; abundance: few; CDR3aa: CASSLFGQGAEANYGYTF; CDR3nt: TGTGCCAGCAGTTTATTCGGGCAGGGGGCTGAAGCTAACTATGGCTACACCTTC
v_gene: TRBV7-6; j_gene: TRBJ1-1; len: 13; d_gene: TRBD1; abundance: few; CDR3aa: CASSLVDRGEAFF; CDR3nt: TGTGCCAGCAGCTTAGTTGACAGGGGTGAAGCTTTCTTT
v_gene: TRBV7-2; j_gene: TRBJ2-2; len: 14; d_gene: TRBD1; abundance: few; CDR3aa: CASGRDRATGELFF; CDR3nt: TGTGCCAGCGGCCGGGACAGGGCGACCGGGGAGCTGTTTTTT
v_gene: TRBV20-1; j_gene: TRBJ1-5; len: 12; d_gene: NA; abundance: few; CDR3aa: CSARPRGQPQHF; CDR3nt: TGCAGTGCTAGACCCCGGGGACAGCCCCAGCATTTT